These 13 T cell receptor beta chains share one sample of origin, sequenced in a study of blood T cell repertoires in COVID-19. The method was immunoSEQ multiplex PCR; TCRdb's version includes in-frame clones alone and lacks a portion of them. The table has 200,000 to 250,000 clones, roughly 85% seen once. The sample was peripheral blood. These receptors were collected from a woman aged 18-35 years who had recovered from COVID-19.

The CDR3 sequence: CASSIVEDGYTF. The CDR3 bases are TGTGCCAGTAGTATAGTCGAGGATGGCTACACCTTC. The rearrangement uses TRBV19 and TRBJ1-2; unclear D gene. The length of the CDR3 is 12 residues. V was clipped by 1 base and J by 6 bases, with 6 bases between them. The germline gives CDR1 LNHDA, CDR2 SQIVND (reference sequence). The full variable domain, its missing parts supplied by reference TRBV19 and TRBJ1-2, is DGGITQSPKYLFRKEGQNVTLSCEQNLNHDAMYWYRQDPGQGLRLIYYSQIVNDFQKGDIAEGYSVSREKKESFPLTVTSAQKNPTAFYLCASSIVEDGYTFGSGTRLTVV.

The V call is TRBV30, the J call TRBJ1-4, with 9 positions matching TRBD1. This CDR3 comprises 15 residues. The V and J ends lost 5 bases and 1 base, in that order; junction bases with no gene match: 5. Looked up from germline, CDR1 is GTSNPN and CDR2 is SVGIG (reference sequence). CDR3 amino acids: CAWDRGFGTNEKLFF. The CDR3 DNA reads TGTGCCTGGGACAGGGGGTTTGGAACTAATGAAAAACTGTTTTTT. Full variable domain (missing parts from reference TRBV30 and TRBJ1-4): SQTIHQWPATLVQPVGSPLSLECTVEGTSNPNLYWYRQAAGRGLQLLFYSVGIGQISSEVPQNLSASRPQDRQFILSSKKLLLSDSGFYLCAWDRGFGTNEKLFFGSGTQLSVL.

The gene calls are TRBV6-2 or TRBV6-3 and TRBJ2-7; D call uncertain. Trimming removed 2 bases from V and 0 bases from J, with 11 bases in between. The CDR3 totals 15 residues. Germline V lookup: CDR1 MNHEY, CDR2 SVGEGT. The CDR3 DNA reads TGTGCCAGCAGTTACCTAACCGAATTCTCCTACGAGCAGTACTTC. Translating gives CASSYLTEFSYEQYF.

The chain is built from TRBV19 and TRBJ2-3, with 8 nucleotides matching TRBD2. The J segment lost 2 bases and the V segment lost 5 bases, leaving 6 bases of the junction unmatched. The CDR3 runs to 15 residues. The germline gives CDR1 LNHDA, CDR2 SQIVND (reference sequence). CDR3 protein: CASSPREGLTDTQYF. DNA for the CDR3: TGTGCCAGTAGTCCTCGGGAGGGCCTCACAGATACGCAGTATTTT.

The chain couples TRBV6-2 or TRBV6-3 to TRBJ1-5; perhaps TRBD1 as D (5 bases). V was shortened by 4 bases and J by 6 bases, with 13 bases between the two germline ends. This CDR3 contains 14 residues. Germline-derived CDR1 and CDR2 are MNHEY and SVGEGT. This CDR3 reads CASSWSREGQPQHF. For the CDR3, the DNA is TGTGCCAGCAGTTGGAGCAGGGAGGGTCAGCCCCAGCATTTT.

This clone was seen a handful of times. The chain has TRBV5-1 and TRBJ2-7, with D possibly being TRBD2 (5 bases). CDR1 is SGHRS and CDR2 is YFSETQ in the germline V gene. The germline V and J ends were trimmed by 0 bases and 2 bases, with 9 bases remaining between them. This CDR3 comprises 14 residues. Here the CDR3 DNA reads TGCGCCAGCAGCTTGGCTGCCGGGGCCTACGAGCAGTACTTC. As protein: CASSLAAGAYEQYF.

The CDR3 loop reads CASSLNSLFSYNEQFF. CDR3 DNA: TGCGCCAGCAGCCTTAATTCTCTCTTCTCCTACAATGAGCAGTTCTTC. This chain links TRBV4-3 with TRBJ2-1; D gene uncertain. CDR1 and CDR2 from the germline V gene are LGHNA and YSLEER. V gave up 4 bases and J gave up 0 bases, with 13 bases separating them. The CDR3 totals 16 residues.

The J gene is TRBJ2-7, the V gene TRBV7-9, with D perhaps TRBD1 (5 bases). From germline, CDR1 is SEHNR and CDR2 FQNEAQ (reference sequence). Trimming took off 5 bases at V and 3 bases at J, with 20 bases between the two ends. This CDR3 is 16 amino acids long. CDR3 protein: CASSAARRDPIYEQYF. CDR3 nucleotides: TGTGCCAGCAGCGCCGCCCGCAGGGATCCCATCTACGAGCAGTACTTC. The full variable domain, rest sourced from reference TRBV7-9 and TRBJ2-7, is DTGVSQNPRHKITKRGQNVTFRCDPISEHNRLYWYRQTLGQGPEFLTYFQNEAQLEKSRLLSDRFSAERPKGSFSTLEIQRTEQGDSAMYLCASSAARRDPIYEQYFGPGTRLTVT.

The genes are TRBV12-3 or TRBV12-4 and TRBJ1-1; D call uncertain. The CDR3 runs to 12 residues. The V end lost 7 bases, the J end lost 1 base, and 7 bases lay between the germline ends. The CDR3 loop is CASISGNTEAFF. In nucleotides, the CDR3 is TGTGCCAGCATATCAGGGAACACTGAAGCTTTCTTT.

The chain has TRBV4-1 and TRBJ1-1; 7 positions agree with TRBD1. The V gene's germline CDR1 is MGHRA and CDR2 YSYEKL. The CDR3 covers 15 residues. After removal of 2 bases from V and 1 base from J, the junction contained 4 bases not matched to a gene. As DNA, the CDR3 is TGCGCCAGCAGCCAACAGGGGGTTCGGAACACTGAAGCTTTCTTT. This sequence encodes CASSQQGVRNTEAFF.

CDR3 amino acids: CASSFREDSNQPQHF. CDR3 DNA: TGTGCCAGCAGCTTTAGGGAGGATAGCAATCAGCCCCAGCATTTT. The chain is built from TRBV5-6 and TRBJ1-5, with D unclear. The ends were cut back, 2 bases at V and 0 bases at J, with 9 bases in the middle. This CDR3 is built from 15 residues. From germline, CDR1 is SGHDT and CDR2 YYEEEE.

V usage is TRBV6-6 and J usage is TRBJ2-1; 8 positions match TRBD2. The trim removed 0 bases at V and 8 bases at J, leaving 3 bases unmatched. Germline CDR1 is MNHNY and CDR2 is SVGAGI (reference sequence). CDR3 length: 14 amino acids. The CDR3 loop is CASSYSGTRDEQFF. Written as DNA, the CDR3 is TGTGCCAGCAGTTACTCCGGGACTAGAGATGAGCAGTTCTTC.

This clone was detected only a few times. This rearrangement joins TRBV4-1 to TRBJ2-7; 12 bases agree with TRBD1. CDR3 length equals 18 residues. V lost 0 bases to trimming and J lost 3 bases; unmatched junction nucleotides: 9. The V gene's germline CDR1 is MGHRA and CDR2 YSYEKL. CDR3 DNA sequence: TGCGCCAGCAGCCAAGATCTCCCGGGACAGGGGGCTCTCTACGAGCAGTACTTC. Its translation is CASSQDLPGQGALYEQYF.